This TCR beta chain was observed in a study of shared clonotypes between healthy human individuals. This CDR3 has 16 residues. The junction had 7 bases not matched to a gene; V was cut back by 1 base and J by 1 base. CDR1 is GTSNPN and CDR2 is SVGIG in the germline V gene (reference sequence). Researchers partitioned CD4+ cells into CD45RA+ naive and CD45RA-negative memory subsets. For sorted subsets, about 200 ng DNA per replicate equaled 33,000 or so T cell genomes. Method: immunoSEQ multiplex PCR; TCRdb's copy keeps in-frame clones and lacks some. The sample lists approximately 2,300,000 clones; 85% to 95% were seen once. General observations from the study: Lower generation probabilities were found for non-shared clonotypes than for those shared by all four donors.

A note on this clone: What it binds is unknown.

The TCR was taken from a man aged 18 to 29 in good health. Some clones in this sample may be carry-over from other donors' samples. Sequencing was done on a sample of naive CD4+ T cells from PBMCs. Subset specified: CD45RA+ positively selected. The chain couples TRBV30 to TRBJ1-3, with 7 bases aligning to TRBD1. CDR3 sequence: CAWSGRDSISGNTIYF. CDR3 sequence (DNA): TGTGCCTGGAGTGGCCGGGACAGTATTTCTGGAAACACCATATATTTT.